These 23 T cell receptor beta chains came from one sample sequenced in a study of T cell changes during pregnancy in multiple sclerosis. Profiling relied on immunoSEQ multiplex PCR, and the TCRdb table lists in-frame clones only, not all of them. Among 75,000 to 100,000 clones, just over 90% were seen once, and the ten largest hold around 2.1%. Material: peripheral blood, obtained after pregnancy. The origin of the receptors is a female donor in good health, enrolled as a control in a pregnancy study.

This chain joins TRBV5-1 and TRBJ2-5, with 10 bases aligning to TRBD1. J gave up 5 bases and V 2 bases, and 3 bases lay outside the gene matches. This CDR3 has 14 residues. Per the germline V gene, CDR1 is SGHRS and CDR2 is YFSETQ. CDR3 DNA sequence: TGCGCCAGCAGCTTCGACAGGGGGCTTGAGACCCAGTACTTC. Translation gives CASSFDRGLETQYF.

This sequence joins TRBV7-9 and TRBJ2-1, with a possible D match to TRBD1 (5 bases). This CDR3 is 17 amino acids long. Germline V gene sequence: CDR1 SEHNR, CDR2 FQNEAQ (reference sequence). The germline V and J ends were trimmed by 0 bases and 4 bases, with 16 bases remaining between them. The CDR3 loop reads CASSLAGLYEQYNEQFF. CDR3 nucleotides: TGTGCCAGCAGCTTAGCGGGGCTATACGAACAATACAATGAGCAGTTCTTC.

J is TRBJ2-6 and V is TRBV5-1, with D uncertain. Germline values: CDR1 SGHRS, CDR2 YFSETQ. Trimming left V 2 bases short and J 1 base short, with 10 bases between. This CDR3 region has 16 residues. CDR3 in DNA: TGCGCCAGCAGCTTCCAATCGGTTTCTGGGGCCAACGTCCTGACTTTC. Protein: CASSFQSVSGANVLTF.

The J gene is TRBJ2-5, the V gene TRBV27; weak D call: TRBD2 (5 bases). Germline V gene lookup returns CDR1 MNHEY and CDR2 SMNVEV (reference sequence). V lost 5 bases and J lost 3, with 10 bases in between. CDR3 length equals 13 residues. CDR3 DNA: TGTGCCAGCAGTATCGCCGGGGAAGAGACCCAGTACTTC. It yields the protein CASSIAGEETQYF.

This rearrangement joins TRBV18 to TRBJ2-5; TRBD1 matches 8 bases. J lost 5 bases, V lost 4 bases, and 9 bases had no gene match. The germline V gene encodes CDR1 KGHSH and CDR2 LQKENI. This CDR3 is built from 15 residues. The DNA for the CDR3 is TGTGCCAGCTCACGATATCAGGGGGCGGAGGAGACCCAGTACTTC. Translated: CASSRYQGAEETQYF.

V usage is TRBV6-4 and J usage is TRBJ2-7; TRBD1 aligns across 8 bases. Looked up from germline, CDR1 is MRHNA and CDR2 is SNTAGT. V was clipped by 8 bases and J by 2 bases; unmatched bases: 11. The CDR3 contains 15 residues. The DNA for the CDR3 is TGTGCCAGCGCTATGGACGGGACAGGAGCCTACGAGCAGTACTTC. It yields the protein CASAMDGTGAYEQYF.

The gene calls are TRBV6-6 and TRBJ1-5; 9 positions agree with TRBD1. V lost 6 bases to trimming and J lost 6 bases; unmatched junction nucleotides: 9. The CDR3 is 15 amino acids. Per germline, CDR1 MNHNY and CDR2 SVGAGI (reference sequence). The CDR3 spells CASRLQGAIGQPQHF. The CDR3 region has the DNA TGTGCCAGCAGGTTACAGGGGGCAATAGGTCAGCCCCAGCATTTT.

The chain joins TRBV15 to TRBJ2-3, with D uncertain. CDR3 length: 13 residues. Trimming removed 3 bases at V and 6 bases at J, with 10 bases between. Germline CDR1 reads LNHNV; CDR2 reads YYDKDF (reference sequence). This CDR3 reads CATSRGLGDTQYF. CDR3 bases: TGTGCCACCAGCAGGGGCCTTGGGGATACGCAGTATTTT.

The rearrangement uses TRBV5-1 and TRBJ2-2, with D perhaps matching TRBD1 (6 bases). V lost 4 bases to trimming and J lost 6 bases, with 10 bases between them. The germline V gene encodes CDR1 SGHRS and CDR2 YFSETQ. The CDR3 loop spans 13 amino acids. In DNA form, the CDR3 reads TGCGCCAGCAGCCGAGAGGGGGCCGGGGAGCTGTTTTTT. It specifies CASSREGAGELFF.

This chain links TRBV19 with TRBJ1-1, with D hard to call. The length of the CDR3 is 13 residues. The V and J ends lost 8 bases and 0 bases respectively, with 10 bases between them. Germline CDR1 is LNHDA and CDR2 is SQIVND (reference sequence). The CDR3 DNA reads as TGTGCCAGTTCAGTCCCTTTGAACACTGAAGCTTTCTTT. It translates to CASSVPLNTEAFF.

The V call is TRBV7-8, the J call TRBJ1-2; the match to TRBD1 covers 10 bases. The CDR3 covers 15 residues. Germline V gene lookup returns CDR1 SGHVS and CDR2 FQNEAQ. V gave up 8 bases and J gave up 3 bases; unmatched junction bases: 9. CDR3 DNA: TGTGCCAGCGCCGGGACAGGGGCGAATTACTATGGCTACACCTTC. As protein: CASAGTGANYYGYTF.

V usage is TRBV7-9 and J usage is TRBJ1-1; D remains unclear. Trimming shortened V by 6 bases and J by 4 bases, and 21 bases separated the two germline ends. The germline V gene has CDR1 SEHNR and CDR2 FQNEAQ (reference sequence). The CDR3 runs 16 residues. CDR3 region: CASSRPPGPAGTEAFF. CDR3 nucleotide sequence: TGTGCCAGCAGTCGACCGCCGGGCCCGGCGGGCACTGAAGCTTTCTTT.

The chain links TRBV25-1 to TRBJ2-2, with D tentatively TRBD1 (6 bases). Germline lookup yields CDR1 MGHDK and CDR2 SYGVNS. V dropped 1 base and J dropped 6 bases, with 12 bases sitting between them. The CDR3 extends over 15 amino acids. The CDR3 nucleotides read TGTGCCAGCAGTGAATTCAGAGGGGGACCCGGGGAGCTGTTTTTT. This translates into CASSEFRGGPGELFF.

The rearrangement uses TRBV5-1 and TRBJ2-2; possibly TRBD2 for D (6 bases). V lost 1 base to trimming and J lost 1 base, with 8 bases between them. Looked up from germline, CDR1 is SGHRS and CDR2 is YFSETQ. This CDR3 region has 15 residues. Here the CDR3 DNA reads TGCGCCAGCAGCTTGCACGGGGGGAACACCGGGGAGCTGTTTTTT. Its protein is CASSLHGGNTGELFF.

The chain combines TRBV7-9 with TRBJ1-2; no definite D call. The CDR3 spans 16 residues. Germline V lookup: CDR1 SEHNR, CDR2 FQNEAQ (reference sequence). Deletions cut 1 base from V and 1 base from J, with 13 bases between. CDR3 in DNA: TGTGCCAGCAGCTTAGAGGTACAGAGAGTTAACTATGGCTACACCTTC. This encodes CASSLEVQRVNYGYTF.

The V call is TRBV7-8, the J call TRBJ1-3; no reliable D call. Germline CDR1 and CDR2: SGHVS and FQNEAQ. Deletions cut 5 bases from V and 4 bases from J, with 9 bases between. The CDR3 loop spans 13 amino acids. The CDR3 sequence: CASSPGRGNTIYF. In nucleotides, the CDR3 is TGTGCCAGCAGCCCGGGGAGGGGAAACACCATATATTTT.

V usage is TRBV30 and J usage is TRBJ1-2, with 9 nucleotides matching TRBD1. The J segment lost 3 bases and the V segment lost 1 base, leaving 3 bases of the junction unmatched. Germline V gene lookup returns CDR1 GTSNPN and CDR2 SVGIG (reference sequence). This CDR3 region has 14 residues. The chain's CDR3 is CAWSGTGVDYGYTF. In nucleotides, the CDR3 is TGTGCCTGGAGTGGGACAGGGGTGGACTATGGCTACACCTTC.

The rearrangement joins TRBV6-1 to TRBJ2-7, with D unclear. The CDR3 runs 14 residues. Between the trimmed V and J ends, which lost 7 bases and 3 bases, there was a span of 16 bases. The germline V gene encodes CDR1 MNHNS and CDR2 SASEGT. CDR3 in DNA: TGTGCCAGCATAGCTGATGGCAGTCTCTACGAGCAGTACTTC. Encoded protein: CASIADGSLYEQYF.

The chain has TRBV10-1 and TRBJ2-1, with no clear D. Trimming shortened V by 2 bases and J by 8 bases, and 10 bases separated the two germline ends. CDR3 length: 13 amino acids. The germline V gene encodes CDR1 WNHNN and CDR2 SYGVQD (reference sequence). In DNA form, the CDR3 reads TGCGCCAGCAGTGAGGGTGTGGGCGATGAGCAGTTCTTC. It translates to CASSEGVGDEQFF.

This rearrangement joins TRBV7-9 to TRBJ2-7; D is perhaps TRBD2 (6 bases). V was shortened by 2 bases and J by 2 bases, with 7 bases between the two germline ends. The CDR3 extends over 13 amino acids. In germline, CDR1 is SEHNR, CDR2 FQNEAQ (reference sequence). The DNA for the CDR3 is TGTGCCAGCAGCTTATCGGGGGCCTACGAGCAGTACTTC. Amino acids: CASSLSGAYEQYF.

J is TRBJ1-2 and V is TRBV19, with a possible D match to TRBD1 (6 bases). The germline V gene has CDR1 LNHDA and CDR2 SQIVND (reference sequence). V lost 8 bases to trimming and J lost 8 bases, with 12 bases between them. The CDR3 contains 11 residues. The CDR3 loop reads CASGDIGGYTF. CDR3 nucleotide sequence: TGTGCCAGTGGGGACATCGGCGGCTACACCTTC.

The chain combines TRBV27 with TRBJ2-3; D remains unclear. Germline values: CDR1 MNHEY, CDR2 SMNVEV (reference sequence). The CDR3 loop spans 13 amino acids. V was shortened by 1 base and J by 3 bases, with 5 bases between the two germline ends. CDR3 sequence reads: CASSLWRTDTQYF. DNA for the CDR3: TGTGCCAGCAGTTTATGGCGGACAGATACGCAGTATTTT.

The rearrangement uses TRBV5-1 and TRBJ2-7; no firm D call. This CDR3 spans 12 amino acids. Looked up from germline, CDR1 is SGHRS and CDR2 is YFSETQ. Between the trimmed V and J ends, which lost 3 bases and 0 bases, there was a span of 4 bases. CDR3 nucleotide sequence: TGCGCCAGCAGCTCCAGCTCCTACGAGCAGTACTTC. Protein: CASSSSSYEQYF.